This entry is about one TCR beta chain. The antigen is unknown. This table comes from immunoSEQ multiplex PCR, and its TCRdb copy is limited to in-frame clones, with some not included. The sample has more than 140,000 clones; approximately 91% are singletons. The data derive from a study of cytomegalovirus exposure and HLA in healthy donors. Overall study results and limits: According to a subsequent analysis, TCR clusters from the first cohort were inclined to appear together in the roughly 120 validation repertoires.

Losses at the gene ends were 4 bases for V and 2 bases for J; bases not matched to a gene: 3. Germline V gene lookup returns CDR1 SGHRS and CDR2 YFSETQ. CDR3 length: 14 amino acids. Sequenced sample: PBMCs. This clonotype originated in a young woman in good health and CMV-seropositive. The chain is built from TRBV5-1 and TRBJ1-3; 7 nucleotides match TRBD1. Here the CDR3 reads CASSPGQAGNTIYF. CDR3 nucleotide sequence: TGCGCCAGCAGCCCCGGACAGGCTGGAAACACCATATATTTT. Using reference TRBV5-1 and TRBJ1-3 for the parts outside the CDR3, the full variable domain is KAGVTQTPRYLIKTRGQQVTLSCSPISGHRSVSWYQQTPGQGLQFLFEYFSETQRNKGNFPGRFSGRQFSNSRSEMNVSTLELGDSALYLCASSPGQAGNTIYFGEGSWLTVV.